This is a list of T cell receptor beta chains from one sample in a study of blood T cell repertoires in COVID-19. The table came from immunoSEQ multiplex PCR; TCRdb's copy has only in-frame clones and leaves some out. The sample lists tens of thousands of clones, under 95% occurring once. Sequenced material: peripheral blood. The receptors stem from a human donor in a cohort sampled during active COVID-19. The CDR3 runs from the conserved cysteine through the conserved F or W. Each record gives: D gene, clone size, CDR3 length, J gene, V gene, CDR3 DNA, CDR3 protein. The D gene is left open where the match is weak. Clone size is not always given. Where it is, it says once, few, many or a class for expanded clones.

D gene: TRBD1; clone size: -; CDR3 length: 14; J gene: TRBJ1-2; V gene: TRBV27; CDR3 DNA: TGTGCCAGCAGTTTACGAGACAGGGATAGTGGCTACACCTTC; CDR3 protein: CASSLRDRDSGYTF
D gene: TRBD1; clone size: -; CDR3 length: 14; J gene: TRBJ2-7; V gene: TRBV11-1; CDR3 DNA: TGTGCCAGCAGCTTTGGGACAGGGGCCTACGAGCAGTACTTC; CDR3 protein: CASSFGTGAYEQYF
D gene: -; clone size: -; CDR3 length: 17; J gene: TRBJ1-2; V gene: TRBV12-5; CDR3 DNA: TGTGCTAGTGGTTTGGATCCGAGCCGGGAACTCCCCGGTGGCTACACCTTC; CDR3 protein: CASGLDPSRELPGGYTF
D gene: -; clone size: -; CDR3 length: 14; J gene: TRBJ2-7; V gene: TRBV6-1; CDR3 DNA: TGTGCCAGCAGTGAATTAGAGGCAGCCTACGAGCAGTACTTC; CDR3 protein: CASSELEAAYEQYF
D gene: -; clone size: -; CDR3 length: 17; J gene: TRBJ1-2; V gene: TRBV15; CDR3 DNA: TGTGCCACCAGCAGAGACGTTAATATTGGTTGGGGAGGGGGCTACACCTTC; CDR3 protein: CATSRDVNIGWGGGYTF
D gene: -; clone size: -; CDR3 length: 15; J gene: TRBJ1-5; V gene: TRBV4-1; CDR3 DNA: TGCGCCAGCAGCCCGCGGGGAAATAGCAATCAGCCCCAGCATTTT; CDR3 protein: CASSPRGNSNQPQHF
D gene: TRBD1; clone size: -; CDR3 length: 15; J gene: TRBJ1-4; V gene: TRBV25-1; CDR3 DNA: TGTGCCAGCAGTGACTGGACAGGGGGCGGCGAAAAACTGTTTTTT; CDR3 protein: CASSDWTGGGEKLFF
D gene: -; clone size: once; CDR3 length: 13; J gene: TRBJ1-1; V gene: TRBV9; CDR3 DNA: TGTGCCAGCAGCGTAGGACAGGTGGGTAAGGCTTTCTTT; CDR3 protein: CASSVGQVGKAFF
D gene: TRBD1; clone size: -; CDR3 length: 13; J gene: TRBJ1-1; V gene: TRBV2; CDR3 DNA: TGTGCCAGCAGGGGGACAGGGAACACTGAAGCTTTCTTT; CDR3 protein: CASRGTGNTEAFF
D gene: -; clone size: -; CDR3 length: 16; J gene: TRBJ1-1; V gene: TRBV27; CDR3 DNA: TGTGCCAGCACCGCTAGGATGGTAGACAGAGACACTGAAGCTTTCTTT; CDR3 protein: CASTARMVDRDTEAFF
D gene: TRBD1; clone size: -; CDR3 length: 22; J gene: TRBJ1-5; V gene: TRBV27; CDR3 DNA: TGTGCCAGCAGTTTATCTGCTCAGGCTGAGACAGGGATTCGTGGTCCCAATCAGCCCCAGCATTTT; CDR3 protein: CASSLSAQAETGIRGPNQPQHF
D gene: -; clone size: -; CDR3 length: 14; J gene: TRBJ2-7; V gene: TRBV9; CDR3 DNA: TGTGCCAGCAGCGTGGGTCAGGATATCTACGAGCAGTACTTC; CDR3 protein: CASSVGQDIYEQYF
D gene: -; clone size: once; CDR3 length: 13; J gene: TRBJ2-7; V gene: TRBV28; CDR3 DNA: TGTGCCAGCAGCGAAAACGGGTTCTGGGAGCAGTACTTC; CDR3 protein: CASSENGFWEQYF